Below are 28 T cell receptor beta chains sequenced from a single sample in a study of blood T cell repertoires in COVID-19. TCRdb keeps only in-frame clones here, not all; method: immunoSEQ multiplex PCR. The profile shows tens of thousands of clones, approximately 90% of them singletons. The sample consisted of peripheral blood. The receptors were sampled from a woman older than 75 with active COVID-19.

The chain couples TRBV6-2 or TRBV6-3 to TRBJ1-4; D call uncertain. The CDR3 runs to 13 residues. Trimming stripped 2 bases from V and 6 bases from J, with 7 bases between. Germline values: CDR1 MNHEY, CDR2 SVGEGT. The CDR3 nucleotides are TGTGCCAGCAGTTACAGACTGGATGAAAAACTGTTTTTT. Amino acid sequence: CASSYRLDEKLFF.

The chain links TRBV5-4 to TRBJ2-1; 12 nucleotides line up with TRBD2. CDR3 size: 15 residues. Per the germline V gene, CDR1 is SGHNT and CDR2 is YYREEE (reference sequence). The junction had 6 bases not matched to a gene; V was cut back by 4 bases and J by 7 bases. The CDR3 DNA sequence: TGTGCCAGCAGCCTTTCCGGGACTAGCGGGAATGAGCAGTTCTTC. Translated: CASSLSGTSGNEQFF.

The CDR3 DNA sequence: TGTGCCAGTAGACAGAACACTGAAGCTTTCTTT. This encodes CASRQNTEAFF. The V call is TRBV19, the J call TRBJ1-1; D not resolved. Germline V gene sequence: CDR1 LNHDA, CDR2 SQIVND (reference sequence). V lost 6 bases to trimming and J lost 1 base, with 3 bases between them. This CDR3 has 11 amino acids.

The V and J genes are TRBV6-5 and TRBJ2-5, with 12 bases matching TRBD2. The CDR3 extends over 15 amino acids. V trimming: 5 bases; J trimming: 9 bases; junction bases outside the gene matches: 10. Germline CDR1 and CDR2: MNHEY and SVGAGI. The CDR3, as DNA: TGTGCCAGCAGTACGGAAACTAGCGGGAGGAGAGCCCAGTACTTC. It specifies CASSTETSGRRAQYF.

The J gene is TRBJ1-3, the V gene TRBV7-9; 9 nucleotides match TRBD1. Trimming at V came to 6 bases and at J to 1 base, leaving 1 base not matched to a gene. CDR1 is SEHNR and CDR2 is FQNEAQ in the germline V gene (reference sequence). The CDR3 sequence is 14 residues long. The CDR3 nucleotides read TGTGCCAGCAGGGGACAGGGATCTGGAAACACCATATATTTT. Its translation is CASRGQGSGNTIYF.

In this sample, this clone turned up once. This sequence joins TRBV5-6 and TRBJ2-7; a weak D match, TRBD1 (5 bases). Trimming shortened V by 4 bases and J by 1 base, and 18 bases separated the two germline ends. This CDR3 is built from 16 residues. The germline V gene encodes CDR1 SGHDT and CDR2 YYEEEE. The CDR3 region has the DNA TGTGCCAGCAGCACCCTCGACGGCAGGGAATCCTACGAGCAGTACTTC. It is translated as CASSTLDGRESYEQYF.

The CDR3 DNA follows: TGTGCCAGCAGCTTAACTCTAGTAAGTGAGCAGTTCTTC. Encoded protein: CASSLTLVSEQFF. The rearrangement links TRBV7-3 to TRBJ2-1, with unresolved D. This CDR3 has 13 amino acids. Germline V gene data show CDR1 as SGHTA and CDR2 as FQGTGA. Trimming took off 0 bases at V and 9 bases at J, with 9 bases between the two ends.

The chain uses TRBV7-6 and TRBJ1-1; the D gene is possibly TRBD1 (6 bases). V gave up 5 bases and J gave up 0 bases, with 13 bases separating them. Germline CDR1 reads SGHVS; CDR2 reads FNYEAQ. CDR3 size: 15 residues. The CDR3 is CASSPIQGVNTEAFF. CDR3 DNA sequence: TGTGCCAGCAGCCCCATACAGGGCGTGAACACTGAAGCTTTCTTT.

The V and J genes are TRBV3-1 (or the pseudogene TRBV3-2) and TRBJ2-7; maybe TRBD2 (6 bases). Germline CDR1 reads LGHDT; CDR2 reads YNNKEL (reference sequence). The V and J ends lost 4 bases and 6 bases respectively, with 19 bases between them. CDR3 length: 15 amino acids. CDR3 sequence (DNA): TGTGCCAGCAGCCGCGAGCCGGCGGGGTCAAGCGAGCAGTACTTC. Its protein is CASSREPAGSSEQYF.

This chain links TRBV19 with TRBJ1-6, with 7 bases lining up with TRBD1. The CDR3 is 14 amino acids. Germline trimming cut 5 bases from V and 10 bases from J; bases unmatched to any gene: 8. CDR1 is LNHDA and CDR2 is SQIVND in the germline V gene (reference sequence). The CDR3 protein is CASSVDRVRSPLHF. CDR3 in DNA: TGTGCCAGTAGTGTTGACAGGGTGCGATCACCCCTCCACTTT.

The chain is built from TRBV5-6 and TRBJ2-7, with D perhaps matching TRBD2 (5 bases). Trimming removed 4 bases from V and 5 bases from J, with 13 bases in between. Germline V gene lookup returns CDR1 SGHDT and CDR2 YYEEEE. CDR3 length: 13 amino acids. The CDR3: CASSTGERNEQYF. CDR3 DNA: TGTGCCAGCAGCACCGGGGAGAGGAACGAGCAGTACTTC.

The chain uses TRBV12-5 and TRBJ1-2; 10 nucleotides match TRBD1. V lost 4 bases to trimming and J lost 4 bases; unmatched junction nucleotides: 0. CDR1 is LGHNT and CDR2 is FRNRAP in the germline V gene. The CDR3 extends over 13 amino acids. The CDR3 here is CASGWDRGYGYTF. CDR3 nucleotides: TGTGCTAGTGGTTGGGACAGGGGCTATGGCTACACCTTC.

This clone was seen only once. The DNA of the CDR3 is TGTGCCAGTACCCAAACAGGGGGTTATACTGAAGCTTTCTTT. This encodes CASTQTGGYTEAFF. The gene calls are TRBV19 and TRBJ1-1, with 8 bases matching TRBD1. With 7 bases clipped from V and 5 bases from J, the junction kept 9 bases outside the gene matches. The CDR3 sequence is 14 residues long. CDR1 and CDR2 from the germline V gene are LNHDA and SQIVND (reference sequence).

The J gene is TRBJ1-5, the V gene TRBV2; perhaps TRBD1 as D (6 bases). Per germline, CDR1 SNHLY and CDR2 FYNNEI. The V and J ends lost 8 bases and 5 bases respectively, with 13 bases between them. The CDR3 totals 13 residues. The CDR3 region has the DNA TGTGCCAGCCGCCGGGACACCGATCAGCCCCAGCATTTT. Translating gives CASRRDTDQPQHF.

The chain uses TRBV19 and TRBJ1-6, with D tentatively TRBD1 (5 bases). The V and J ends lost 5 bases and 8 bases respectively, with 16 bases between them. Per the germline V gene, CDR1 is LNHDA and CDR2 is SQIVND (reference sequence). The CDR3 has 15 amino acids. CDR3 nucleotides: TGTGCCAGTAGTCGCAGGGAAGGGTACTATTCACCCCTCCACTTT. It specifies CASSRREGYYSPLHF.

The CDR3 DNA reads as TGTGCCAGCAGTGGACGACAGGGAACCCATGGCTACACCTTC. It is translated as CASSGRQGTHGYTF. The genes are TRBV25-1 and TRBJ1-2; 7 nucleotides line up with TRBD1. Germline-derived CDR1 and CDR2 are MGHDK and SYGVNS. The CDR3 is 14 amino acids. The V gene end was trimmed by 4 bases and the J gene end by 6 bases; junction bases not matched to a gene: 8.

This chain uses TRBV11-2 with TRBJ2-5; 7 nucleotides match TRBD2. V dropped 4 bases and J dropped 5; count of bases not matched to a gene: 10. Germline V gene sequence: CDR1 SGHAT, CDR2 FQNNGV. The CDR3 has 15 residues. The CDR3 spells CASSSPSGPQETQYF. The CDR3 DNA reads TGTGCCAGCAGCTCCCCTAGCGGACCCCAGGAGACCCAGTACTTC.

This clone was seen only a few times. The chain has TRBV28 and TRBJ2-2; D is perhaps TRBD1 (5 bases). The CDR3 sequence is 16 residues long. Between the trimmed V and J ends, which lost 2 bases and 3 bases, there was a span of 13 bases. Germline assignment: CDR1 MDHEN and CDR2 SYDVKM. The CDR3 DNA is TGTGCCAGCAGTTTAAAAGGGGCGCGGTACACCGGGGAGCTGTTTTTT. Residues: CASSLKGARYTGELFF.

The V call is TRBV7-8, the J call TRBJ2-3, with 12 bases fitting TRBD2. Germline CDR1 SGHVS, CDR2 FQNEAQ. V shed 1 base, J shed 8 bases, and the junction held 10 bases outside the gene matches. The CDR3 totals 17 residues. CDR3 coding DNA: TGTGCCAGCAGCTTAGTGGGGACTAGCGGGTCCTATAGTACGCAGTATTTT. As protein: CASSLVGTSGSYSTQYF.

The V and J genes are TRBV10-3 and TRBJ1-5; 9 bases align to TRBD1. Trimming cost V 3 bases and J 7 bases; bases outside gene matches: 4. Germline V CDR1 and CDR2: ENHRY, SYGVKD. The CDR3 length is 14 residues. CDR3 in amino acids: CAISDPGQGQPQHF. The CDR3 nucleotides are TGTGCCATCAGTGATCCGGGACAGGGCCAGCCCCAGCATTTT.

The rearrangement uses TRBV30 and TRBJ2-1, with D perhaps matching TRBD2 (5 bases). Trimming shortened V by 4 bases and J by 5 bases, and 9 bases separated the two germline ends. Per the germline V gene, CDR1 is GTSNPN and CDR2 is SVGIG (reference sequence). This CDR3 is built from 12 residues. CDR3: CAWTGSNNEQFF. For the CDR3, the DNA is TGTGCCTGGACGGGATCCAACAATGAGCAGTTCTTC.

This clone has just one count. The CDR3 DNA reads as TGTGCCAGCAGCGTAGAGCTAGTGCGAGCCGGGGAGCTGTTTTTT. This encodes CASSVELVRAGELFF. The J gene is TRBJ2-2, the V gene TRBV9; D gene unclear. The ends were cut back, 0 bases at V and 6 bases at J, with 12 bases in the middle. CDR1 is SGDLS and CDR2 is YYNGEE in the germline V gene. The CDR3 length is 15 residues.

V gene TRBV27 combines with J gene TRBJ1-5; D remains ambiguous. The CDR3 loop spans 16 amino acids. Trimming cost V 6 bases and J 5 bases, with 20 bases left between them. Germline CDR1 reads MNHEY; CDR2 reads SMNVEV (reference sequence). Here the CDR3 DNA reads TGTGCCAGCAGGCCCGGGAAGGGCGGTTGGCATCAGCCCCAGCATTTT. It yields the protein CASRPGKGGWHQPQHF.

The genes are TRBV29-1 and TRBJ1-1, with a possible D match to TRBD1 (6 bases). The germline V gene has CDR1 SQVTM and CDR2 ANQGSEA. The ends were cut back, 4 bases at V and 3 bases at J, with 9 bases in the middle. The CDR3 consists of 12 residues. CDR3 residues: CSVVNRDTEAFF. The CDR3, as DNA: TGCAGCGTTGTGAACAGGGACACTGAAGCTTTCTTT. Based on the CDR3 plus reference TRBV29-1 and TRBJ1-1, the full variable domain is SAVISQKPSRDICQRGTSLTIQCQVDSQVTMMFWYRQQPGQSLTLIATANQGSEATYESGFVIDKFPISRPNLTFSTLTVSNMSPEDSSIYLCSVVNRDTEAFFGQGTRLTVV.

The V gene is TRBV7-2, the J gene TRBJ2-5, with 10 nucleotides matching TRBD2. Germline CDR1 reads SGHTA; CDR2 reads FQGNSA. V shed 2 bases and J 5 bases; nucleotides not matched to a gene: 5. The CDR3 is made up of 15 amino acids. The CDR3 loop is CASSLLIAGGETQYF. The CDR3 DNA is TGTGCCAGCAGCTTACTCATAGCGGGAGGCGAGACCCAGTACTTC. The whole variable domain, remainder taken from reference TRBV7-2 and TRBJ2-5, is GAGVSQSPSNKVTEKGKDVELRCDPISGHTALYWYRQSLGQGLEFLIYFQGNSAPDKSGLPSDRFSAERTGGSVSTLTIQRTQQEDSAVYLCASSLLIAGGETQYFGPGTRLLVL.

This chain joins TRBV6-2 or TRBV6-3 and TRBJ1-1, with a possible D match to TRBD1 (6 bases). The germline V and J ends were trimmed by 5 bases and 4 bases, with 17 bases remaining between them. This CDR3 is 15 amino acids long. Germline CDR1 is MNHEY and CDR2 is SVGEGT. The CDR3 nucleotides are TGTGCCAGCAGTAAGCCGGGGGGCCGTATCACTGAAGCTTTCTTT. Encoded protein: CASSKPGGRITEAFF.

CDR3 region: CASSPGMSGADTQYF. The CDR3 coding sequence is TGTGCCAGCTCACCAGGGATGAGCGGGGCAGATACGCAGTATTTT. The gene calls are TRBV18 and TRBJ2-3; 7 bases are a match to TRBD2. The germline gives CDR1 KGHSH, CDR2 LQKENI. This CDR3 has 15 amino acids. Trimming at V came to 2 bases and at J to 4 bases, leaving 6 bases not matched to a gene.

In DNA, the CDR3 is TGTGCCAGTAGTATAGGAACGGTCTTCAGGGAAAAACTGTTTTTT. Amino acids: CASSIGTVFREKLFF. This chain connects TRBV19 to TRBJ1-4; D is ambiguous. CDR1 is LNHDA, CDR2 SQIVND, per germline (reference sequence). The CDR3 spans 15 residues. Trimming pared 1 base from V and 8 bases from J, leaving 14 bases between.